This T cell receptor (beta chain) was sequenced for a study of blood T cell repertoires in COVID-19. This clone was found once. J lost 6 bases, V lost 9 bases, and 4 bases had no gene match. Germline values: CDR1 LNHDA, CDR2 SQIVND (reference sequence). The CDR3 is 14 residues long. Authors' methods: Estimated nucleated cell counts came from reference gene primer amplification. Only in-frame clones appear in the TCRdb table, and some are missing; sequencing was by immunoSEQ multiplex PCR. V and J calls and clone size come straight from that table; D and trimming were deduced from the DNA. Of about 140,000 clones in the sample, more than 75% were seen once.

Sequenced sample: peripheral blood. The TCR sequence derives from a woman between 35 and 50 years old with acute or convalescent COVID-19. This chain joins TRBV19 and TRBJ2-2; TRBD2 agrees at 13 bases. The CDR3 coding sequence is TGTGCCAGCGCAGGACTAGCGGGAGCCGGGGAGCTGTTTTTT. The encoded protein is CASAGLAGAGELFF.